These 15 T cell receptor beta chains were all obtained from the same sample, sequenced in a study of cytomegalovirus exposure and HLA in healthy donors (dated by TCRdb to the late 2010s). Libraries were constructed by the immunoSEQ multiplex PCR assay. TCRdb's version of the immuneACCESS table is confined to in-frame rearrangements and falls short of the full clone set. An unresolved V gene accounts for under half of the shortfall where checked; the remainder is of unknown origin. Here the sample has about 140,000 clones; 80% to 90% occur a single time. The ten largest make up roughly 1.4% of the sample. Input material: PBMCs. These receptor sequences come from a woman in her 30s in good health and CMV-seronegative.

This clone was detected only a few times. This chain connects TRBV4-1 to TRBJ1-2, with 7 bases matching TRBD1. V gave up 4 bases and J gave up 2 bases; unmatched junction bases: 10. CDR3 length equals 16 residues. The germline V gene encodes CDR1 MGHRA and CDR2 YSYEKL. The CDR3 loop is CASSRSPGTENYGYTF. The CDR3 region has the DNA TGCGCCAGCAGCCGGAGTCCCGGGACAGAGAACTATGGCTACACCTTC.

The chain recombines TRBV19 with TRBJ1-2; 7 positions match TRBD1. The trim removed 8 bases at V and 2 bases at J, leaving 2 bases unmatched. The CDR3 is 12 residues long. Per the germline V gene, CDR1 is LNHDA and CDR2 is SQIVND (reference sequence). The CDR3 DNA sequence: TGTGCCAGTGAGGACAGGAACTATGGCTACACCTTC. Its translation is CASEDRNYGYTF.

The chain uses TRBV6-6 and TRBJ1-5; the D gene is possibly TRBD1 (5 bases). The CDR3 is 13 residues long. Germline lookup yields CDR1 MNHNY and CDR2 SVGAGI (reference sequence). V was cut by 2 bases and J by 4 bases, with 6 bases left in between. Here the CDR3 DNA reads TGTGCCAGCAGTTACGGGGGGAATCAGCCCCAGCATTTT. Translation: CASSYGGNQPQHF.

The J gene is TRBJ2-3, the V gene TRBV18, with D tentatively TRBD2 (7 bases). Germline CDR1 is KGHSH and CDR2 is LQKENI. This CDR3 contains 17 residues. V lost 0 bases to trimming and J lost 4 bases, with 17 bases between them. The CDR3 protein is CASSPPSRGGPPDTQYF. CDR3 nucleotides: TGTGCCAGCTCACCACCGAGTAGGGGGGGGCCCCCAGATACGCAGTATTTT.

This chain connects TRBV14 to TRBJ2-7; D is perhaps TRBD1 (5 bases). Trimming removed 4 bases from V and 2 bases from J, with 9 bases in between. In germline, CDR1 is SGHDN, CDR2 FVKESK. The CDR3 length is 13 residues. Here the CDR3 DNA reads TGTGCCAGCAGCCCACAGGTTACCTACGAGCAGTACTTC. Residues: CASSPQVTYEQYF.

This clone has more than one count but fewer than ten. The gene calls are TRBV6-1 and TRBJ1-5; possible D gene TRBD1, 5 bases. There are 13 residues in the CDR3. V gave up 6 bases and J gave up 4 bases, with 10 bases separating them. Germline V gene lookup returns CDR1 MNHNS and CDR2 SASEGT. CDR3 sequence: CASRDTFNQPQHF. The CDR3 DNA follows: TGTGCCAGCAGGGACACCTTTAATCAGCCCCAGCATTTT.

This sequence joins TRBV5-1 and TRBJ2-1; 12 bases are a match to TRBD2. V gave up 4 bases and J gave up 8 bases; unmatched junction bases: 19. The CDR3 has 19 amino acids. In germline, CDR1 is SGHRS, CDR2 YFSETQ. The chain's CDR3 is CASSPDRTSGVPPWDEQFF. The CDR3 region has the DNA TGCGCCAGCAGCCCAGACCGGACTAGCGGGGTCCCCCCTTGGGATGAGCAGTTCTTC.

This chain uses TRBV6-5 with TRBJ1-1; D is uncertain. The CDR3 spans 15 residues. The ends were cut back, 7 bases at V and 1 base at J, with 16 bases in the middle. Germline CDR1 reads MNHEY; CDR2 reads SVGAGI. CDR3 DNA sequence: TGTGCCAGCAACCAGAGGAGGGCAGAGAACACTGAAGCTTTCTTT. It is translated as CASNQRRAENTEAFF.

The chain joins TRBV25-1 to TRBJ2-5; D gene uncertain. The CDR3 runs to 12 residues. Looked up from germline, CDR1 is MGHDK and CDR2 is SYGVNS. The V end lost 6 bases, the J end lost 1 base, and 6 bases lay between the germline ends. The CDR3 nucleotides read TGTGCCAGCAGGAACTCCCAAGAGACCCAGTACTTC. Translation: CASRNSQETQYF.

As concerns this clone: One junction end disagrees with the germline gene, perhaps due to a read error. The gene calls are TRBV5-4 and TRBJ1-2; perhaps TRBD1 as D (5 bases). This CDR3 region has 12 residues. Germline lookup yields CDR1 SGHNT and CDR2 YYREEE (reference sequence). Here the CDR3 DNA reads TGTGCCAGCAGCTTGGGCGGTGGAGGGGATTCCTTC. This gives the protein CASSLGGGGDSF. The variable domain in full, with the rest retrieved from reference TRBV5-4 and TRBJ1-2, is ETGVTQSPTHLIKTRGQQVTLRCSSQSGHNTVSWYQQALGQGPQFIFQYYREEENGRGNFPPRFSGLQFPNYSSELNVNALELDDSALYLCASSLGGGGDSFGSGTRLTVV.

The chain uses TRBV6-5 and TRBJ1-3; D ambiguous. Per germline, CDR1 MNHEY and CDR2 SVGAGI. Trimming cost V 6 bases and J 2 bases, with 14 bases left between them. CDR3 length equals 15 residues. The CDR3 nucleotides read TGTGCCAGCAGCCGATGGGGAGGCGCTGGAAACACCATATATTTT. This encodes CASSRWGGAGNTIYF.

This chain links TRBV9 with TRBJ2-1, with 10 bases lining up with TRBD2. Germline CDR1 and CDR2: SGDLS and YYNGEE. The CDR3 loop spans 16 amino acids. The V segment lost 4 bases and the J segment 7 bases; nucleotides outside the gene matches: 11. The CDR3 nucleotides are TGTGCCAGCAGCCCGCGGGAGCGGGGGGGCTGGAATGAGCAGTTCTTC. Amino acids: CASSPRERGGWNEQFF.

This clone was counted a single time. J is TRBJ1-2 and V is TRBV2; D is perhaps TRBD1 (5 bases). The CDR3 contains 13 residues. Germline V gene data show CDR1 as SNHLY and CDR2 as FYNNEI. Trimming removed 5 bases at V and 4 bases at J, with 11 bases between. As DNA, the CDR3 is TGTGCCAGCAGTATACAGGAGTCCTATGGCTACACCTTC. Its translation is CASSIQESYGYTF.

The rearrangement uses TRBV6-1 and TRBJ1-6; D remains unclear. Trimming took 2 bases from V and 4 from J, leaving 12 bases between them. The CDR3 contains 16 residues. CDR1 is MNHNS and CDR2 is SASEGT in the germline V gene. CDR3 sequence (DNA): TGTGCCAGCAGTGAACCTACGAGGTTTTATAATTCACCCCTCCACTTT. Encoded protein: CASSEPTRFYNSPLHF.

The rearrangement links TRBV7-9 to TRBJ2-6; D is perhaps TRBD1 (6 bases). Trimming stripped 3 bases from V and 3 bases from J, with 15 bases between. This CDR3 region has 17 residues. Germline values: CDR1 SEHNR, CDR2 FQNEAQ (reference sequence). The CDR3: CASSFTGMVFGANVLTF. CDR3 nucleotides: TGTGCCAGCAGCTTTACAGGGATGGTTTTTGGGGCCAACGTCCTGACTTTC.